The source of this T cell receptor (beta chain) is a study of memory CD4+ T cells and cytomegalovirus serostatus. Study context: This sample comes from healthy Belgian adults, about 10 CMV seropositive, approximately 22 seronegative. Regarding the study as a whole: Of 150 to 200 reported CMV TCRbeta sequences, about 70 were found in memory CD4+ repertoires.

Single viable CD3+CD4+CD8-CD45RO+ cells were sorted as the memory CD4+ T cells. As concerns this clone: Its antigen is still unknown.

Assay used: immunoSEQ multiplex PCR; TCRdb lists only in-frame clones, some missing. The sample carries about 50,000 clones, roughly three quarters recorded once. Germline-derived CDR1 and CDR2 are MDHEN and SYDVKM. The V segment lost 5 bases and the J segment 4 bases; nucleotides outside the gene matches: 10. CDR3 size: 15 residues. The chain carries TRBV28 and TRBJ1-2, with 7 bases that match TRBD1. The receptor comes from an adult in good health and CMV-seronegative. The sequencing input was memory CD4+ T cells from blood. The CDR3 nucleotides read TGTGCCAGCAGTAATGCCGGGACAGTAGGCTATGGCTACACCTTC. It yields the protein CASSNAGTVGYGYTF.